The 25 T cell receptor beta chains in this list originate from one sample, sequenced in a study of blood T cell repertoires in COVID-19. Clones were read by immunoSEQ multiplex PCR, and TCRdb kept only the in-frame ones, dropping some. This sample carries about 200,000 clones, 82% of them seen once, and the ten largest clones take 4% to 6.5%. The sequenced sample was PBMCs or T cells enriched from blood (not recorded which). All receptors derive from an older woman with acute COVID-19.

The V and J genes are TRBV10-3 and TRBJ1-1; the D gene is possibly TRBD1 (6 bases). The CDR3 contains 13 residues. Trimming left V 6 bases short and J 6 bases short, with 14 bases between. CDR1 and CDR2 (germline): ENHRY, SYGVKD. This CDR3 reads CAISLTGVPEAFF. CDR3 in DNA: TGTGCCATCAGCCTGACAGGCGTCCCTGAAGCTTTCTTT.

V and J are TRBV2 and TRBJ2-7, with TRBD2 as a possible D gene (5 bases). Germline CDR1 reads SNHLY; CDR2 reads FYNNEI. The CDR3 length is 13 residues. The V and J ends lost 0 bases and 5 bases respectively, with 8 bases between them. The DNA for the CDR3 is TGTGCCAGCAGTGAAGCCTACGGGAACGAGCAGTACTTC. Protein product: CASSEAYGNEQYF.

This clone was found a few times. This rearrangement joins TRBV13 to TRBJ1-1; maybe TRBD1 (6 bases). CDR1 is PRHDT and CDR2 is FYEKMQ in the germline V gene (reference sequence). CDR3 size: 15 residues. Trimming stripped 5 bases from V and 1 base from J, with 14 bases between. The CDR3 reads CASSGGDTRNTEAFF. DNA for the CDR3: TGTGCCAGCAGCGGGGGGGACACACGGAACACTGAAGCTTTCTTT.

This rearrangement joins TRBV29-1 to TRBJ1-1; 8 nucleotides match TRBD1. The V gene end was trimmed by 8 bases and the J gene end by 3 bases; junction bases not matched to a gene: 8. Germline V gene data show CDR1 as SQVTM and CDR2 as ANQGSEA. CDR3 length equals 13 residues. The CDR3 protein is CSPSGQADTEAFF. Written as DNA, the CDR3 is TGCAGCCCCTCGGGACAGGCGGACACTGAAGCTTTCTTT.

The chain has TRBV27 and TRBJ1-2; TRBD1 is a possible D gene (6 bases). The CDR3 spans 14 residues. Germline V CDR1 and CDR2: MNHEY, SMNVEV (reference sequence). The V end lost 5 bases, the J end lost 0 bases, and 10 bases lay between the germline ends. CDR3 protein: CASSPRTANYGYTF. CDR3 DNA sequence: TGTGCCAGCAGTCCTCGGACAGCTAACTATGGCTACACCTTC.

This chain connects TRBV30 to TRBJ2-6, with D perhaps matching TRBD1 (6 bases). The CDR3 length is 16 residues. V gave up 8 bases and J gave up 0 bases, with 17 bases separating them. Germline assignment: CDR1 GTSNPN and CDR2 SVGIG (reference sequence). DNA for the CDR3: TGTGCCCTGCCCAGGGGCCCGGGCTCTGGGGCCAACGTCCTGACTTTC. It codes for CALPRGPGSGANVLTF.

This rearrangement joins TRBV30 to TRBJ1-1; D may be TRBD1 (5 bases). The CDR3 is made up of 13 amino acids. The V gene's germline CDR1 is GTSNPN and CDR2 SVGIG (reference sequence). Trimming removed 0 bases at V and 11 bases at J, with 16 bases between. In nucleotides, the CDR3 is TGTGCCTGGAGTGTACTTGGGACTCAGTGGGCTTTCTTT. Its protein product is CAWSVLGTQWAFF. Combining the CDR3 with reference TRBV30 and TRBJ1-1 gives the whole variable domain SQTIHQWPATLVQPVGSPLSLECTVEGTSNPNLYWYRQAAGRGLQLLFYSVGIGQISSEVPQNLSASRPQDRQFILSSKKLLLSDSGFYLCAWSVLGTQWAFFGQGTRLTVV.

This rearrangement joins TRBV7-2 to TRBJ1-5; D is possibly TRBD1 (5 bases). This CDR3 comprises 15 residues. Trimming left V 6 bases short and J 3 bases short, with 15 bases between. Germline CDR1 reads SGHTA; CDR2 reads FQGNSA. The CDR3 sequence is CASRERGGNNQPQHF. In DNA, the CDR3 is TGTGCCAGCAGGGAGAGGGGAGGGAACAATCAGCCCCAGCATTTT.

The chain couples TRBV18 to TRBJ1-1; D possibly corresponds to TRBD1 (6 bases). Germline values: CDR1 KGHSH, CDR2 LQKENI. V gave up 3 bases and J gave up 5 bases, with 16 bases separating them. The CDR3 is made up of 15 amino acids. CDR3 nucleotide sequence: TGTGCCAGCTCACCCGGGAGGGGGGGTAGGACTGAAGCTTTCTTT. Translation gives CASSPGRGGRTEAFF.

The rearrangement joins TRBV27 to TRBJ1-1, with D hard to call. Germline-derived CDR1 and CDR2 are MNHEY and SMNVEV (reference sequence). V lost 7 bases and J lost 3, with 12 bases in between. This CDR3 has 13 amino acids. The CDR3 DNA follows: TGTGCCAGCACCGCGGGTCTTTACACTGAAGCTTTCTTT. Amino acid sequence: CASTAGLYTEAFF.

This clone was detected only a few times. The CDR3, as DNA: TGTGCCAGTACCCAATCGTGGGTTAGCGGGGGAAGAGGAGCCAAAAACATTCAGTACTTC. Amino acids: CASTQSWVSGGRGAKNIQYF. This rearrangement joins TRBV19 to TRBJ2-4; 9 nucleotides agree with TRBD2. The CDR3 totals 20 residues. The trim removed 7 bases at V and 0 bases at J, leaving 19 bases unmatched. Germline CDR1 and CDR2: LNHDA and SQIVND (reference sequence).

This sequence joins TRBV24-1 and TRBJ1-1, with D perhaps TRBD1 (5 bases). V gave up 5 bases and J gave up 1 base, with 7 bases separating them. The CDR3 has 13 amino acids. CDR1 KGHDR and CDR2 SFDVKD come from the germline V gene. The CDR3 coding sequence is TGTGCCACCAGTGGGAGGGGGAACACTGAAGCTTTCTTT. As protein: CATSGRGNTEAFF.

This chain uses TRBV2 with TRBJ1-4; 7 nucleotides line up with TRBD1. The germline CDR1 and CDR2 sequences are SNHLY and FYNNEI. This CDR3 has 14 residues. With V trimmed by 6 bases and J by 4 bases, 5 bases remained unmatched. The CDR3 region is CASRTGLGNEKLFF. The CDR3 region has the DNA TGTGCCAGCAGGACAGGGTTGGGTAATGAAAAACTGTTTTTT.

The chain carries TRBV9 and TRBJ1-3, with D uncertain. V lost 4 bases and J lost 4, with 18 bases in between. CDR1 SGDLS and CDR2 YYNGEE come from the germline V gene. The CDR3 extends over 16 amino acids. CDR3 in amino acids: CASSTNPREGGNTIYF. The CDR3 DNA sequence: TGTGCCAGCAGCACCAACCCGCGGGAAGGAGGAAACACCATATATTTT. The full variable domain, rest sourced from reference TRBV9 and TRBJ1-3, is DSGVTQTPKHLITATGQRVTLRCSPRSGDLSVYWYQQSLDQGLQFLIQYYNGEERAKGNILERFSAQQFPDLHSELNLSSLELGDSALYFCASSTNPREGGNTIYFGEGSWLTVV.

The chain uses TRBV3-1 (or the pseudogene TRBV3-2) and TRBJ1-1, with a tentative D call TRBD1 (6 bases). The CDR3 covers 15 residues. V was clipped by 5 bases and J by 1 base, with 14 bases between them. Germline CDR1 is LGHDT and CDR2 is YNNKEL (reference sequence). This CDR3 reads CASSSRDTQNTEAFF. In DNA, the CDR3 is TGTGCCAGCAGCTCCCGGGACACCCAGAACACTGAAGCTTTCTTT.

The chain employs TRBV3-1 (or the pseudogene TRBV3-2) and TRBJ2-2; 7 nucleotides agree with TRBD2. This CDR3 has 18 residues. V lost 3 bases to trimming and J lost 0 bases; unmatched junction nucleotides: 10. CDR1 is LGHDT, CDR2 YNNKEL, per germline (reference sequence). The CDR3 sequence: CASSHRLFGLANTGELFF. The DNA of the CDR3 is TGTGCCAGCAGCCATCGCTTGTTTGGACTAGCGAACACCGGGGAGCTGTTTTTT.

This chain links TRBV11-2 with TRBJ2-3; D may be TRBD2 (5 bases). From germline, CDR1 is SGHAT and CDR2 FQNNGV. The V end was cut by 5 bases, the J end by 0 bases, with 18 bases between. The CDR3 is 17 amino acids. CDR3 region: CASSEPWENDSTDTQYF. The CDR3 region has the DNA TGTGCCAGCAGCGAACCGTGGGAGAACGATAGCACAGATACGCAGTATTTT.

The CDR3 nucleotides are TGTGCCTGGAGTGTTTCTCGGACTCCTAGGAGCTCCTATAATTCACCCCTCCACTTT. Its protein is CAWSVSRTPRSSYNSPLHF. The rearrangement joins TRBV30 to TRBJ1-6, with no clear D. Trimming stripped 0 bases from V and 0 bases from J, with 18 bases between. The CDR3 contains 19 residues. Looked up from germline, CDR1 is GTSNPN and CDR2 is SVGIG (reference sequence).

The chain is built from TRBV10-2 and TRBJ1-2; D is unresolved. Trimming cost V 3 bases and J 5 bases, with 7 bases left between them. The V gene's germline CDR1 is WSHSY and CDR2 SAAADI. This CDR3 has 12 residues. The DNA for the CDR3 is TGCGCCAGCAGTGAAAGGAGTTATGGCTACACCTTC. The encoded protein is CASSERSYGYTF.

The chain links TRBV10-1 to TRBJ1-4; TRBD1 agrees at 7 bases. Looked up from germline, CDR1 is WNHNN and CDR2 is SYGVQD (reference sequence). V was pared by 6 bases and J by 5 bases, with 6 bases of the junction left unmatched. The CDR3 loop spans 14 amino acids. CDR3 sequence reads: CASSTGTENEKLFF. CDR3 sequence (DNA): TGCGCCAGCAGCACCGGGACAGAGAATGAAAAACTGTTTTTT.

J is TRBJ2-5 and V is TRBV18, with D unclear. The CDR3 consists of 17 residues. The germline V gene encodes CDR1 KGHSH and CDR2 LQKENI. The V end lost 1 base, the J end lost 2 bases, and 17 bases lay between the germline ends. The CDR3 loop is CASSPLVPRVPQETQYF. CDR3 coding DNA: TGTGCCAGCTCACCACTCGTACCAAGAGTCCCTCAAGAGACCCAGTACTTC.

The chain recombines TRBV3-1 (or the pseudogene TRBV3-2) with TRBJ2-1; D gene uncertain. The germline CDR1 and CDR2 sequences are LGHDT and YNNKEL (reference sequence). Trimming took 1 base from V and 9 from J, leaving 10 bases between them. The CDR3 loop spans 13 amino acids. The CDR3, as DNA: TGTGCCAGCAGCCAAGGTAGCAGAGGTGAGCAGTTCTTC. Its translation is CASSQGSRGEQFF.

This clone was observed a handful of times. The chain couples TRBV6-5 to TRBJ1-2; 7 nucleotides match TRBD1. The CDR3 covers 14 residues. The V gene's germline CDR1 is MNHEY and CDR2 SVGAGI. The junction had 7 bases not matched to a gene; V was cut back by 2 bases and J by 7 bases. Here the CDR3 DNA reads TGTGCCAGCAGTTACAGGGGGCACGAACGTGGCTACACCTTC. This encodes CASSYRGHERGYTF.

The chain employs TRBV7-9 and TRBJ1-2; the D is unclear. CDR3 length: 13 residues. CDR1 and CDR2 (germline): SEHNR, FQNEAQ (reference sequence). V lost 2 bases, J lost 5 bases, and 9 bases lay in between. The CDR3 here is CASSLSQIYGYTF. For the CDR3, the DNA is TGTGCCAGCAGCTTAAGTCAGATATATGGCTACACCTTC.

The rearrangement links TRBV2 to TRBJ1-4; possibly TRBD1 for D (6 bases). The germline V and J ends were trimmed by 0 bases and 3 bases, with 8 bases remaining between them. CDR1 and CDR2 (germline): SNHLY, FYNNEI. CDR3 length: 15 amino acids. The CDR3 nucleotides are TGTGCCAGCAGTGAAGCAGGGGGGGCTAATGAAAAACTGTTTTTT. Translated: CASSEAGGANEKLFF.